The sequence of this TCR beta chain was determined in a study of spatial heterogeneity in lung cancer. V was shortened by 0 bases and J by 0 bases, with 6 bases between the two germline ends. The CDR3 has 14 amino acids. From germline, CDR1 is DFQATT and CDR2 SNEGSKA (reference sequence). Time point described: blood at routine non-recurrence follow-up after resection. The input material, whole RNA from tumor, nontumor lung or frozen PBMC, was sequenced unsorted. This clonotype was counted ten times or more. TCR cDNA molecules each had a unique molecular identifier. A single record per CDR3 protein comes from TCRdb applying MiXCR to the 5' RACE reads. The sample has some 120,000 distinct CDR3 sequences; about 12% are singletons.

Sample: PBMCs, taken at follow-up. V is TRBV20-1 and J is TRBJ1-5; D gene ambiguous. The receptor comes from a male donor with early-stage non-small cell lung cancer. This CDR3 is CSAREAASNQPQHF. The CDR3 bases are TGCAGTGCTAGAGAAGCAGCTAGCAATCAGCCCCAGCATTTT.